This TCR beta chain was obtained from a study of T cells in Graves' hyperthyroidism and ophthalmopathy. The CDR3 runs to 18 residues. Germline lookup yields CDR1 SGHTA and CDR2 FQGNSA. It was RNA transcripts that yielded the amplified TCR beta CDR3 regions. The TCR CDR3 was amplified in a first-round RT-PCR using the HTBI primer set. Using its own MiXCR run on the multiplex PCR reads, TCRdb lists one record per CDR3 protein. The sample records roughly 300,000 distinct CDR3 sequences, around 14% being singletons. Newly diagnosed patients aged 18 to 65 had hyperthyroidism of under 2 months' duration. PBMCs were derived from around 10 ml fresh peripheral blood. In regard to this clonotype: No antigen is known for it. This may stem from a read error, because a much larger clone lies one nucleotide away.

Study-wide results and caveats: Blood also contained most expanded thyroid clonotypes above 0.001. Ophthalmopathy and stable hyperthyroidism were separated by a 13 V-J model.

Sequences were obtained from blood. This TCR was sampled from a woman aged 30 to 39 with Graves' hyperthyroidism. The V call is TRBV7-2, the J call TRBJ2-1, with 7 bases fitting TRBD2. CDR3 nucleotides: TGTGCCAGCAGCTTAGAGGCGCGGGCTAGCGGCCTTCACAATGAGGAGTTCTTC. Protein: CASSLEARASGLHNEEFF.